The clone carrying this TCR beta chain came up many times. Antigen: not known. TCR beta VDJ and CDR3 profiling used genomic DNA as template. TCRdb itself ran the reads through MiXCR, one entry per CDR3 protein. The sample contains about 240,000 distinct CDR3 sequences, more than 40% of which appear only once. The source of the sample is a study of CD8+CD57+ T cells in acquired aplastic anemia. Looking at the study overall: Recorded DNA amounts for sorted CD4+ and CD8+ cells had an average of approximately 3.2 ug. Broader study findings: Patients and healthy controls showed no significant CD8+ Simpson's diversity difference. Shared by patients and controls, almost 30 CD8+ CDR3s were abundant in patients.

The ends lost 5 bases at V and 1 base at J; junction bases unmatched: 6. The germline V gene has CDR1 SGHAT and CDR2 FQNNGV. The CDR3 totals 15 residues. By flow cytometry, patients selected for sequencing had shown an expansion of CD8+CD57+ cells. All patients had severe acquired aplastic anemia. V and J are TRBV11-2 and TRBJ2-7; 9 bases are a match to TRBD2. The source of this sequence is a human donor with aplastic anemia. Specimen: sorted CD4+, CD8+, or CD8+CD57+ T cells (not recorded which) from PBMCs. CDR3 in amino acids: CASSLTSGPSYEQYF. For the CDR3, the DNA is TGTGCCAGCAGCCTCACTAGCGGGCCTTCCTACGAGCAGTACTTC.